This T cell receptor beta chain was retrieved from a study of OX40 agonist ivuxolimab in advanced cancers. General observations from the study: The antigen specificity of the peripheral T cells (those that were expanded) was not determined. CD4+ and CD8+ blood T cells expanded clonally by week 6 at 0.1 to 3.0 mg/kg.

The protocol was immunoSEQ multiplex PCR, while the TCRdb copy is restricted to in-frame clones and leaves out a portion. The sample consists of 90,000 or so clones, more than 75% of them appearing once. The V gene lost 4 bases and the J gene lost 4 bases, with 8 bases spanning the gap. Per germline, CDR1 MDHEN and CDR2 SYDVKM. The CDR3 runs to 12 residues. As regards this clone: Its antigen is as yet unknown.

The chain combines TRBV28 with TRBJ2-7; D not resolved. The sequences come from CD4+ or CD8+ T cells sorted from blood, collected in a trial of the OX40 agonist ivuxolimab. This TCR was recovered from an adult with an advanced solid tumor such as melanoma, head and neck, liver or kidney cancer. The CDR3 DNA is TGTGCCAGCAGTTCCCAGGCGTACGAGCAGTACTTC. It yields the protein CASSSQAYEQYF.